The clone carrying this T cell receptor beta chain has just a few counts. The antigen remains unidentified. The record originates from a study of T-cell reconstitution after alpha-beta-depleted transplantation in children. Trimming took off 3 bases at V and 4 bases at J, with 7 bases between the two ends. The CDR3 is made up of 12 amino acids. Germline V gene data show CDR1 as WSHSY and CDR2 as SAAADI. It was with unique molecular identifiers that the TCRbeta library was prepared. MiXCR, run by TCRdb on the PCR reads, gives a single entry per CDR3 protein. The sample lists 300,000 to 400,000 distinct CDR3 sequences, 15% to 20% occurring once. Findings and limits, study-wide: The authors attributed T-cell counts and diversity one year after transplant mostly to newly produced T cells.

V usage is TRBV10-2 and J usage is TRBJ2-7, with D unresolved. This TCR was sampled from a male patient under 10 years old who had a stem cell transplant for acute lymphoblastic leukemia, so the T cells may come from the graft donor. Sequences were derived from PBMCs, mostly from graft donor cells, sampled 360 days after TCRalphabeta/CD19-depleted stem cell transplant. CDR3 sequence (DNA): TGCGCCAGCAGTGATAATGGGTACGAGCAGTACTTC. Amino acid sequence: CASSDNGYEQYF.